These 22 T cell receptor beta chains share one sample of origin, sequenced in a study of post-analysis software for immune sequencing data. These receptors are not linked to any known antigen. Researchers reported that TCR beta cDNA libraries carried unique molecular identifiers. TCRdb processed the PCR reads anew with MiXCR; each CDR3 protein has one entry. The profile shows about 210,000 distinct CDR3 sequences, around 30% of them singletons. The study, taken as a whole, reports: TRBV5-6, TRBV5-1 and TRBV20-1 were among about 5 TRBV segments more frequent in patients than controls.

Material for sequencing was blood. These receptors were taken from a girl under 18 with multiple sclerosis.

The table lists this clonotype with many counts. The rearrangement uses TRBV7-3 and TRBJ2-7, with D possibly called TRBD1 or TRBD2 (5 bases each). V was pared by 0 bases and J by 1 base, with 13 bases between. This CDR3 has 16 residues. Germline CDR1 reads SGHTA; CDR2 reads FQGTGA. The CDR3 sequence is CASSLTHAGRSYEQYF. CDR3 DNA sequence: TGTGCCAGCAGCTTAACGCACGCAGGGAGATCCTACGAGCAGTACTTC.

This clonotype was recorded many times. DNA of the CDR3: TGCAGCGTTGTACGGACCAACTCCTACAATGAGCAGTTCTTC. Its translation: CSVVRTNSYNEQFF. The V and J genes are TRBV29-1 and TRBJ2-1; D uncertain. The germline V gene has CDR1 SQVTM and CDR2 ANQGSEA. The CDR3 contains 14 residues. Trimming left V 4 bases short and J 0 bases short, with 10 bases between.

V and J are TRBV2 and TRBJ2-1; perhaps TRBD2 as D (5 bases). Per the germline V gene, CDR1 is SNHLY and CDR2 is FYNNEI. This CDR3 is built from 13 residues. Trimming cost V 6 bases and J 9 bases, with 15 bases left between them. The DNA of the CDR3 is TGTGCCAGCAGCCCTATGTGGGAGTTTGAGCAGTTCTTC. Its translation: CASSPMWEFEQFF.

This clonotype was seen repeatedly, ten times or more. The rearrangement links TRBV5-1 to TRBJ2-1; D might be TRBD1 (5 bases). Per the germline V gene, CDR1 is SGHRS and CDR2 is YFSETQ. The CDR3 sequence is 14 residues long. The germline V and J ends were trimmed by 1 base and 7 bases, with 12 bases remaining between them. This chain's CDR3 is CASSLRETGNEQFF. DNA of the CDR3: TGCGCCAGCAGCTTGAGGGAAACAGGTAATGAGCAGTTCTTC.

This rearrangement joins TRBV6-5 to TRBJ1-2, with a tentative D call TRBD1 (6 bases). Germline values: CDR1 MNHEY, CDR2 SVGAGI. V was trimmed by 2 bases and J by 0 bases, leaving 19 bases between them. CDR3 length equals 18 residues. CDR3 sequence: CASSYHPPGQIANYGYTF. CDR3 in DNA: TGTGCCAGCAGTTACCACCCTCCTGGACAGATTGCTAACTATGGCTACACCTTC.

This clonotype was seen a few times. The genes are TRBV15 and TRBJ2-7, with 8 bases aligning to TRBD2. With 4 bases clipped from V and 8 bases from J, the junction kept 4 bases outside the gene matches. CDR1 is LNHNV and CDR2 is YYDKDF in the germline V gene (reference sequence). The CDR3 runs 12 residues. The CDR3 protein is CATSNRLAKQYF. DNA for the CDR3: TGTGCCACCAGCAACCGACTAGCGAAGCAGTACTTC.

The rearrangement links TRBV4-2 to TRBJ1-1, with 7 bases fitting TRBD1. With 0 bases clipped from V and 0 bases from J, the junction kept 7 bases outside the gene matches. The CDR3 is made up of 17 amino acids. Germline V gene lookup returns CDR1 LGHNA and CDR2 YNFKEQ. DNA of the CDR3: TGTGCCAGCAGCCAAGATATCCTGACAGGGCTGAACACTGAAGCTTTCTTT. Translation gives CASSQDILTGLNTEAFF.

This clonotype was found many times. CDR3 region: CAISERGAETQYF. DNA of the CDR3: TGTGCCATCAGTGAACGGGGTGCGGAGACCCAGTACTTC. This chain connects TRBV10-3 to TRBJ2-5; possible D gene TRBD2, 5 bases. The CDR3 spans 13 residues. Per germline, CDR1 ENHRY and CDR2 SYGVKD. V was cut by 3 bases and J by 5 bases, with 10 bases left in between.

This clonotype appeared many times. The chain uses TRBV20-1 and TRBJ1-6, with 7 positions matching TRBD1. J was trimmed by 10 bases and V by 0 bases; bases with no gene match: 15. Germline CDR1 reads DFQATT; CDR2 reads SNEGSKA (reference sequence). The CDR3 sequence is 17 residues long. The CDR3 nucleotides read TGCAGTGCTAGAGACTATAGGACAGGCCCTCGAGGATCACCCCTCCACTTT. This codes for CSARDYRTGPRGSPLHF.

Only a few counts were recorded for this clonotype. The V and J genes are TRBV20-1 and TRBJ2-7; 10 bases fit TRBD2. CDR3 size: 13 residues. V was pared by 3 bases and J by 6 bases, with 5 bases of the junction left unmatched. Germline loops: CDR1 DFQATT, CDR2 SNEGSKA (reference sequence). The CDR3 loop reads CSASLAGAREQYF. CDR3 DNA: TGCAGTGCTAGCCTAGCGGGAGCCCGCGAGCAGTACTTC.

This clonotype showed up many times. The CDR3 DNA sequence: TGCAGTGCAGTCAGAGGCGGGGACTCCTACGAGCAGTACTTC. Protein sequence: CSAVRGGDSYEQYF. This chain connects TRBV20-1 to TRBJ2-7; D is possibly TRBD2 (6 bases). The CDR3 runs to 14 residues. Trimming shortened V by 6 bases and J by 0 bases, and 15 bases separated the two germline ends. Germline values: CDR1 DFQATT, CDR2 SNEGSKA (reference sequence).

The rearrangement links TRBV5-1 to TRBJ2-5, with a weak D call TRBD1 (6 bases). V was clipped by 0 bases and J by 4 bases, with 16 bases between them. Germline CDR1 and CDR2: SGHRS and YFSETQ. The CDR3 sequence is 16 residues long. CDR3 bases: TGCGCCAGCAGCTTGGAAGGGGCAGGGGTTGGAGAGACCCAGTACTTC. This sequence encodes CASSLEGAGVGETQYF.

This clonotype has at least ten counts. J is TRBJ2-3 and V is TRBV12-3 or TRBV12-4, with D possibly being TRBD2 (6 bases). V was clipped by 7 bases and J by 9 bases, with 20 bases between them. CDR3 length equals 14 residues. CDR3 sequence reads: CASTPGLGARTQYF. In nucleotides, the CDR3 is TGTGCCAGCACCCCGGGACTCGGAGCGAGGACGCAGTATTTT.

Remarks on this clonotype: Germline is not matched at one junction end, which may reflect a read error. Here the CDR3 reads CASGQYRGNTEAFF. The CDR3 DNA reads as TGCGCCAGCGGCCAATACAGGGGGAACACTGAAGCTTTCTTT. The rearrangement joins TRBV4-1 to TRBJ1-1; 7 nucleotides match TRBD1. The CDR3 runs to 14 residues. The germline CDR1 and CDR2 sequences are MGHRA and YSYEKL.

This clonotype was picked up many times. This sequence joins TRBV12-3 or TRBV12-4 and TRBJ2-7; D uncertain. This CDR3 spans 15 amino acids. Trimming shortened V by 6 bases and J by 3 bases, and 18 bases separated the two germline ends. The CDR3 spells CASSRGSDFFYEQYF. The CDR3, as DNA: TGTGCCAGCAGCCGCGGATCCGATTTTTTCTACGAGCAGTACTTC.

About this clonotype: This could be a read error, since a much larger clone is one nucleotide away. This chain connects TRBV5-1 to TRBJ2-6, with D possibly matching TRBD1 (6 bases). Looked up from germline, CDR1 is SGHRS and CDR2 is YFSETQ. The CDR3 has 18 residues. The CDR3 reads CASGLTGFSTAGANVLTF. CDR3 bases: TGCGCCAGCGGCTTAACAGGGTTCTCAACAGCTGGGGCCAACGTCCTGACTTTC.

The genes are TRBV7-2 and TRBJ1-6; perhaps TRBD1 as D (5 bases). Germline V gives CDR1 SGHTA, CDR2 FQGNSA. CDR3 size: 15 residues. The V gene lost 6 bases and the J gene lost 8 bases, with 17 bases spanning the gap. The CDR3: CASSHKGNPHSPLHF. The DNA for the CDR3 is TGTGCCAGCAGTCACAAGGGGAACCCTCATTCACCCCTCCACTTT.

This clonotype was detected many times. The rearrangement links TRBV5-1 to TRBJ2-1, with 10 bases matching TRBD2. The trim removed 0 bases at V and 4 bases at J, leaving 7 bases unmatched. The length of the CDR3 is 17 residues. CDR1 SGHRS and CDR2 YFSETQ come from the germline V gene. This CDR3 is CASSLAAGGPGYNEQFF. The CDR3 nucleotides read TGCGCCAGCAGCTTGGCAGCGGGAGGGCCGGGATACAATGAGCAGTTCTTC.

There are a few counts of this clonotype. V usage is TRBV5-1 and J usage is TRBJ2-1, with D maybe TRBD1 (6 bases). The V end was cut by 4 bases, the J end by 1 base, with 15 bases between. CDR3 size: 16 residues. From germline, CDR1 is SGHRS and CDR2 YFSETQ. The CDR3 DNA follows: TGCGCCAGCAGCAAAGACGAGGGGGTTTCCTACAATGAGCAGTTCTTC. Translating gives CASSKDEGVSYNEQFF.

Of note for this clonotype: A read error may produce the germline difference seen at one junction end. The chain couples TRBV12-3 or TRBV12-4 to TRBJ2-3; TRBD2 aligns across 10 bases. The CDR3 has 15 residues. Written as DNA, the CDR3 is TGTGCCAGCAGTTTTGGTCTAGCGGGAGCAGATATGCAGTATTTT. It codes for CASSFGLAGADMQYF.

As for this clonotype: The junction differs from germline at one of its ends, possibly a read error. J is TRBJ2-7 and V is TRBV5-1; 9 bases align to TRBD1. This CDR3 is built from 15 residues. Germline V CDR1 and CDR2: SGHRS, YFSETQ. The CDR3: CASSLATGGLYGQYF. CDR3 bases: TGCGCCAGCAGCTTGGCGACAGGGGGGTTATACGGGCAGTACTTC.

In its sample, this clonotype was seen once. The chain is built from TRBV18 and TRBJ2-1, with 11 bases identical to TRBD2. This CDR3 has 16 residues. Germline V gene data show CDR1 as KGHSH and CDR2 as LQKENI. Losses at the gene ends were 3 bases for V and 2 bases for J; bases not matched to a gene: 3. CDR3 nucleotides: TGTGCCAGCTCACCGACTAGCGGGGACCCCTACAATGAGCAGTTCTTC. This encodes CASSPTSGDPYNEQFF.